This T cell receptor (beta chain) was retrieved from a study of OX40 agonist ivuxolimab in advanced cancers. Overall study context: While on treatment, patients had intravenous ivuxolimab at 0.01 to 10 mg/kg every 2 weeks. Overall study results and limits: Antigens targeted by the expanded peripheral T cells were not determined. Relatively little clonal expansion, among the lowest observed, appeared in partial responders at 0.1-3.0 mg/kg.

Assay: immunoSEQ multiplex PCR; the TCRdb copy retains only in-frame clones and omits some. The profile covers roughly 100,000 clones, with approximately 90% appearing a single time and approximately 0.5% taken by the ten largest. Trimming took 1 base from V and 0 from J; bases not matched to a gene: 5. CDR1 is LGHNA, CDR2 YSLEER, per germline. The CDR3 has 17 amino acids. On this clone itself: Its antigen is currently unknown.

The V and J genes are TRBV4-3 and TRBJ2-2; 7 bases are shared with TRBD1. The sample consisted of CD4+ or CD8+ T cells sorted from blood, taken in a trial of the OX40 agonist ivuxolimab. This clonotype originated in an adult with an advanced solid tumor such as melanoma, head and neck, liver or kidney cancer. The CDR3 DNA is TGCGCCAGCAGCCAAGGAGCCGGGACAGCGAACACCGGGGAGCTGTTTTTT. Translating it yields CASSQGAGTANTGELFF.